This T cell receptor (beta chain) was captured in a study of CD8 T cells in Susac syndrome. V dropped 3 bases and J dropped 1 base, with 15 bases sitting between them. The CDR3 totals 16 residues. A quantity of about 0.5 to 1 ug RNA underwent reverse transcription using random hexamers. Via MiXCR, TCRdb re-called the immunoSEQ multiplex PCR reads, giving one row per CDR3 protein. The repertoire consists of some 120,000 distinct CDR3 sequences, with roughly 96% occurring once and the leading ten covering roughly 0.11%. Sequencing input: CD4+ T cells from PBMCs. The source of this sequence is a human donor in good health. V and J are TRBV23-1 and TRBJ1-1; D gene unclear. TRBV23-1 counts as an open reading frame of uncertain function. CDR3 protein: CASSQPPRPTNTEAFF. CDR3 DNA sequence: TGCGCCAGCAGTCAGCCCCCGCGACCGACGAACACTGAAGCTTTCTTT.